The rows below give T cell receptor beta chains drawn from one sample of a study of regulatory T cells in long-lasting Graves disease. TCRdb used MiXCR to reprocess the multiplex PCR reads, holding one entry per CDR3 protein. This sample has 400,000 to 500,000 distinct CDR3 sequences, with roughly 15% found just once. Separately, the same data were catalogued under a study of T cells in Graves' hyperthyroidism and ophthalmopathy.

The sequences come from peripheral blood mononuclear cells (PBMCs), collected at new diagnosis, from a patient treated with antithyroid drugs. These receptors were collected from a woman aged 50 to 60 with Graves disease. The conserved cysteine and the conserved F or W are not part of the CDR3 here.

CDR3 protein	V gene	J gene	CDR3 length
ASPRVRLAGPHNTGELF	TRBV7-9	TRBJ2-2	17
ASSLYRDGTGELF	TRBV7-9	TRBJ2-2	13
ASSSSMTGVGQETQY	TRBV28	TRBJ2-5	15
ASSPYRTTEAF	TRBV7-2	TRBJ1-1	11
ASSQSRENTEAF	TRBV16	TRBJ1-1	12
ASSYFFLGFQETQY	TRBV6-5	TRBJ2-5	14
ASSQLGQAFNEQF	TRBV12-3/TRBV12-4	TRBJ2-1	13
ASSSHRGTTEAF	TRBV4-2	TRBJ1-1	12
AISDSGTGGATDTQY	TRBV10-3	TRBJ2-3	15
SVEGLLAFNYGYT	TRBV29-1	TRBJ1-2	13
ATSVASDYNEQF	TRBV24-1	TRBJ2-1	12
ASSRGTGGSNEQY	TRBV5-1	TRBJ2-7	13
ASSPSQTGELF	TRBV18	TRBJ2-2	11
ASSHLGLAGVGQETQY	TRBV3-1	TRBJ2-5	16
ASSRTDRGRWEKLF	TRBV7-9	TRBJ1-4	14
ASSGRRNQPQH	TRBV19	TRBJ1-5	11
ATSHFGGAVTEAF	TRBV15	TRBJ1-1	13
ASSERDRHNEKLF	TRBV10-1	TRBJ1-4	13
ASSADRDEGYT	TRBV11-2	TRBJ1-2	11
ASHPPEAGANVLT	TRBV2	TRBJ2-6	13
ASSPGLALEQY	TRBV12-3/TRBV12-4	TRBJ2-7	11
ASGDRGRNTEAF	TRBV25-1	TRBJ1-1	12
SALSAGGELF	TRBV29-1	TRBJ2-2	10
ASSLWGSSDTQY	TRBV27	TRBJ2-3	12
ASSQGGYRTEQF	TRBV4-1	TRBJ2-1	12
ATQTAGAHEPNYGYT	TRBV6-4	TRBJ1-2	15
ASSSAWGQETQY	TRBV7-2	TRBJ2-5	12
AISGDDRGTEAF	TRBV10-3	TRBJ1-1	12
ASSPASGYAGETQY	TRBV18	TRBJ2-5	14
ASSSLTGGLADTYNEQF	TRBV5-5	TRBJ2-1	17
ASSQTRLHYGYT	TRBV3-1	TRBJ1-2	12
ASSESGTGFNSGNTIY	TRBV9	TRBJ1-3	16
ASSQTTTGTGIYGYT	TRBV4-1	TRBJ1-2	15
AISEGRIGPLNEQF	TRBV10-3	TRBJ2-1	14
ASSEGHEQY	TRBV2	TRBJ2-7	9
ASGLDRGRETGELF	TRBV10-1	TRBJ2-2	14
ASFFWRLAGLYEQY	TRBV2	TRBJ2-7	14
ASVTTGEVGYT	TRBV28	TRBJ1-2	11
ASSPEGGDTQY	TRBV7-9	TRBJ2-3	11
AWVLPGNTEAF	TRBV30	TRBJ1-1	11
AWSMASNTEAF	TRBV30	TRBJ1-1	11
SAEGLAISEQY	TRBV20-1	TRBJ2-7	11
ASSLAGQTANYGYT	TRBV12-3/TRBV12-4	TRBJ1-2	14
ASSIWGAGNNQPQH	TRBV19	TRBJ1-5	14
ASSARLAGVEDTQY	TRBV7-9	TRBJ2-3	14